Listed here are 12 T cell receptor beta chains from one sample, sequenced in a study of shared clonotypes between healthy human individuals. Sequenced by immunoSEQ multiplex PCR; TCRdb stores in-frame clones only, minus some. There are some 2.1 million clones in the sample; 85% to 95% occur only once, and around 0.13% lies in the top ten. Source material: naive CD4+ T cells sorted from blood. The subset: CD45RA+ positively selected. The receptors here all came from a man between 18 and 35 years old in good health.

The chain recombines TRBV28 with TRBJ2-1; no clear D gene. Germline V gives CDR1 MDHEN, CDR2 SYDVKM. This CDR3 has 13 amino acids. Trimming took 3 bases from V and 9 from J, leaving 12 bases between them. The CDR3 DNA reads as TGTGCCAGCAGTTTTCCAAGTTCGGGTGAGCAGTTCTTC. As protein: CASSFPSSGEQFF.

To note about this clone: This sample includes further DNA sequences coding for the same CDR3. The J gene is TRBJ2-3, the V gene TRBV9; TRBD1 aligns across 11 bases. The CDR3 is 15 amino acids. Germline loops: CDR1 SGDLS, CDR2 YYNGEE. After removal of 0 bases from V and 6 bases from J, the junction contained 3 bases not matched to a gene. The CDR3 protein is CASSVGGTGGDTQYF. For the CDR3, the DNA is TGTGCCAGCAGCGTAGGTGGGACAGGGGGTGATACGCAGTATTTT. The full variable domain, in which reference TRBV9 and TRBJ2-3 provide the parts outside the CDR3, is DSGVTQTPKHLITATGQRVTLRCSPRSGDLSVYWYQQSLDQGLQFLIQYYNGEERAKGNILERFSAQQFPDLHSELNLSSLELGDSALYFCASSVGGTGGDTQYFGPGTRLTVL.

V gene TRBV11-2 combines with J gene TRBJ2-1; D is unresolved. Germline CDR1 and CDR2: SGHAT and FQNNGV. The CDR3 sequence is 11 residues long. V shed 4 bases and J shed 9 bases, with 7 bases lying between them. Here the CDR3 reads CASSSWGEQFF. The CDR3 nucleotides are TGTGCCAGCAGCTCCTGGGGTGAGCAGTTCTTC.

Points on this clone: This sample also contains other DNA sequences that code for the same CDR3. The rearrangement uses TRBV10-3 and TRBJ2-1; D is ambiguous. Deletions cut 0 bases from V and 7 bases from J, with 4 bases between. The CDR3 totals 12 residues. CDR1 is ENHRY and CDR2 is SYGVKD in the germline V gene. The DNA of the CDR3 is TGTGCCATCAGTGAGTCTGGAAATGAGCAGTTCTTC. Its translation: CAISESGNEQFF.

The chain combines TRBV6-1 with TRBJ2-3, with 7 bases identical to TRBD2. The germline CDR1 and CDR2 sequences are MNHNS and SASEGT. J lost 3 bases, V lost 6 bases, and 6 bases had no gene match. The CDR3 runs to 14 residues. The CDR3 sequence: CASSAGVRTDTQYF. The CDR3 DNA sequence: TGTGCCAGCAGCGCGGGAGTTCGGACAGATACGCAGTATTTT.

V usage is TRBV13 and J usage is TRBJ2-3; perhaps D is TRBD1 or TRBD2 (6 bases each). This CDR3 contains 16 residues. Trimming took off 1 base at V and 0 bases at J, with 11 bases between the two ends. The V gene's germline CDR1 is PRHDT and CDR2 FYEKMQ (reference sequence). CDR3 coding DNA: TGTGCCAGCAGCTTAGACGGGGGCCATAGCACAGATACGCAGTATTTT. This encodes CASSLDGGHSTDTQYF.

This chain connects TRBV28 to TRBJ2-7, with D uncertain. Germline CDR1 is MDHEN and CDR2 is SYDVKM. The CDR3 totals 13 residues. The germline V and J ends were trimmed by 5 bases and 4 bases, with 12 bases remaining between them. The CDR3 here is CASSLPQRYEQYF. The DNA of the CDR3 is TGTGCCAGCAGTCTTCCTCAGCGATACGAGCAGTACTTC.

The V and J genes are TRBV7-3 and TRBJ2-1, with TRBD2 matching 8 bases. Germline V gene data show CDR1 as SGHTA and CDR2 as FQGTGA. The trim removed 5 bases at V and 2 bases at J, leaving 5 bases unmatched. This CDR3 contains 15 residues. CDR3 DNA sequence: TGTGCCAGCAGCCCAGGGACTAGTACCTACAATGAGCAGTTCTTC. This encodes CASSPGTSTYNEQFF.

The chain is built from TRBV5-1 and TRBJ1-2; D uncertain. CDR3 length: 12 amino acids. With 0 bases removed from V and 6 bases from J, the gap between germline ends came to 6 bases. Germline V CDR1 and CDR2: SGHRS, YFSETQ. The DNA for the CDR3 is TGCGCCAGCAGCTTGGGGTTCGATGGCTACACCTTC. It specifies CASSLGFDGYTF.

About this clone: Other DNA sequences in this sample translate to the same CDR3. The chain is built from TRBV28 and TRBJ2-2; D possibly corresponds to TRBD1 (6 bases). The CDR3 has 15 residues. Trimming shortened V by 3 bases and J by 4 bases, and 12 bases separated the two germline ends. Germline CDR1 reads MDHEN; CDR2 reads SYDVKM. CDR3 in amino acids: CASSLQGLGTGELFF. Written as DNA, the CDR3 is TGTGCCAGCAGTTTGCAGGGGCTGGGCACCGGGGAGCTGTTTTTT.

The V and J genes are TRBV2 and TRBJ2-7; TRBD1 matches 8 bases. The CDR3 is made up of 14 amino acids. Germline CDR1 is SNHLY and CDR2 is FYNNEI. J was trimmed by 3 bases and V by 4 bases; bases with no gene match: 5. The CDR3 is CASSVGTGVYEQYF. The CDR3 DNA reads as TGTGCCAGCAGTGTAGGGACAGGAGTCTACGAGCAGTACTTC.

The V call is TRBV4-1, the J call TRBJ2-2, with TRBD2 identical over 8 bases. This CDR3 is built from 14 residues. The ends lost 4 bases at V and 4 bases at J; junction bases unmatched: 2. In germline, CDR1 is MGHRA, CDR2 YSYEKL. Written as DNA, the CDR3 is TGCGCCAGCAGCCCCCGGGAGGGCACCGGGGAGCTGTTTTTT. Translated: CASSPREGTGELFF.